This TCR beta chain was recorded in a study of shared clonotypes between healthy human individuals. General observations from the study: In four donors, approximately 5% of naive CD4 clonotypes appeared in common. Generally, naive subsets came out with larger estimated richness than memory subsets. The study found lower generation probabilities in non-shared clonotypes than in those shared by all four donors.

Of note for this clone: The antigen is undetermined.

Across several immunoSEQ plates, the genomic DNA of each subset was split evenly. Assay: immunoSEQ multiplex PCR; the TCRdb copy retains only in-frame clones and omits some. The table shows approximately 2,000,000 clones, with just under 95% occurring only once. Naive CD8 cells lacked CD45RO and underwent positive selection for CCR7, leaving out terminally differentiated effector memory CD45RA+ cells. The CDR3 has 14 amino acids. Trimming shortened V by 6 bases and J by 7 bases, and 18 bases separated the two germline ends. Germline V gene data show CDR1 as SQVTM and CDR2 as ANQGSEA. The receptor's source is a man aged 18 to 29 in good health. Some clones in this sample may be carry-over from other donors' samples. The V gene is TRBV29-1, the J gene TRBJ2-2; D may correspond to TRBD1 or TRBD2 (5 bases each). Sequencing used naive CD8+ T cells from PBMCs. CDR3 bases: TGCAGCGTGATGGGACGGAGTCTTGGCGGGGAGCTGTTTTTT. Translating it yields CSVMGRSLGGELFF.